The T cell receptor (beta chain) described here comes from a study of T-cell reconstitution after alpha-beta-depleted transplantation in children. Findings and caveats of the study: Newly produced T cells mostly provided counts and TCRbeta diversity after one year, as hyperexpanded clones declined. The study traced high day-60 TCRbeta diversity in some patients to surviving recipient T cells and thymic progenitors. Several hundred expanded graft clones reportedly were the source of alpha-beta T cells about two months after transplant.

A TCRbeta library incorporating unique molecular identifiers was prepared. TCRdb re-analysed the PCR reads in MiXCR, keeping a single row per CDR3 protein. There are approximately 650,000 distinct CDR3 sequences in the sample; around 13% occur only once, and 0.79% lies in the top ten. This clonotype was observed at least ten times. Antigen unknown. V dropped 5 bases and J dropped 4; count of bases not matched to a gene: 8. The CDR3 extends over 15 amino acids. CDR1 and CDR2 from the germline V gene are MNHEY and SMNVEV (reference sequence). Sequences were derived from PBMCs, sampled before TCRalphabeta/CD19-depleted stem cell transplant. The TCR was taken from a girl between 2 and 10 years old with congenital amegakaryocytic thrombocytopenia, due to receive a stem cell transplant. The chain couples TRBV27 to TRBJ2-1; 7 bases are shared with TRBD2. The CDR3 reads CASSERGVSYNEQFF. The CDR3 nucleotides are TGTGCCAGCAGTGAGCGGGGAGTTTCTTACAATGAGCAGTTCTTC.